Reported below is one TCR beta chain. Its matching antigen is unknown. The data were taken from a study of shared clonotypes between healthy human individuals. The V gene lost 2 bases and the J gene lost 3 bases, with 10 bases spanning the gap. The CDR3 sequence is 14 residues long. The germline CDR1 and CDR2 sequences are MNHNS and SASEGT. Profiled with immunoSEQ multiplex PCR; TCRdb holds only in-frame clones, not every one. The sample has some 2,500,000 clones, 85% to 95% seen once; the top ten hold 0.37%. Overall study findings and caveats: When naive CD4 clonotypes were compared across a few donors, approximately 5% were shared. An effect of sequencing depth on clonotype sharing among donors was expected. Donors were few, which limited the genetic and exposure-history diversity represented.

Sequencing was performed on naive CD4+ T cells from PBMCs. Indicated subset: CD45RA+ positively selected. This chain uses TRBV6-1 with TRBJ1-2; D is unclear. This clonotype was sampled from a man aged 18 to 30 in good health. Some clones in this sample may be carry-over from other donors' samples. Here the CDR3 reads CASSETASHYGYTF. CDR3 sequence (DNA): TGTGCCAGCAGTGAAACGGCTTCTCACTATGGCTACACCTTC.